A single sample is the source of the 4 T cell receptor beta chains below, sequenced in a study of T cell responses to AZD1222 COVID-19 vaccine. Repertoires were generated with immunoSEQ multiplex PCR, while TCRdb's copy carries only in-frame clones and drops some. The repertoire consists of approximately 120,000 clones, with about 92% occurring once and the leading ten covering approximately 1%. This material consisted of peripheral blood, taken on day 0 of AZD1222 vaccination. The source of these receptors is an adult in good health.

This chain links TRBV5-4 with TRBJ1-1; tentatively, D is TRBD1 (6 bases). V was pared by 5 bases and J by 4 bases, with 18 bases between. Germline CDR1 reads SGHNT; CDR2 reads YYREEE (reference sequence). The CDR3 has 15 residues. For the CDR3, the DNA is TGTGCCAGCAGACCTAGACAGGTGATGAGCACTGAAGCTTTCTTT. Translated, it gives CASRPRQVMSTEAFF.

V is TRBV14 and J is TRBJ2-7, with 9 bases fitting TRBD1. The CDR3 totals 14 residues. The germline V gene has CDR1 SGHDN and CDR2 FVKESK. Trimming took 3 bases from V and 3 from J; bases not matched to a gene: 3. The CDR3: CASSQRDRDYEQYF. CDR3 nucleotides: TGTGCCAGCAGCCAGCGGGACAGGGACTACGAGCAGTACTTC.

This chain connects TRBV5-4 to TRBJ2-7; 8 bases match TRBD2. Germline V gene data show CDR1 as SGHNT and CDR2 as YYREEE (reference sequence). Losses at the gene ends were 3 bases for V and 0 bases for J; bases not matched to a gene: 5. The CDR3 sequence is 15 residues long. The DNA for the CDR3 is TGTGCCAGCAGCTCAACAGCGGGAGTCTCCTACGAGCAGTACTTC. Amino acids: CASSSTAGVSYEQYF.

This chain joins TRBV7-9 and TRBJ2-6; D is undetermined. The V end was cut by 1 base, the J end by 0 bases, with 7 bases between. There are 16 residues in the CDR3. Per the germline V gene, CDR1 is SEHNR and CDR2 is FQNEAQ (reference sequence). The CDR3 coding sequence is TGTGCCAGCAGCTTAGGGACGGTCTCTGGGGCCAACGTCCTGACTTTC. It is translated as CASSLGTVSGANVLTF.